The 8 T cell receptor beta chains given below trace back to one sample, sequenced in a study of CD8 T cells in Susac syndrome (dated by TCRdb to about 2019). Library preparation was by the immunoSEQ multiplex PCR assay. RNA was extracted using the RNeasy kit, and about 0.45 to 1 microgram was reverse transcribed with random hexamers. The public reads were reanalyzed by TCRdb: fastp trimming at Q25, MiXCR alignment, in-frame beta chains only. Identical CDR3 protein sequences are pooled into one entry, listed with their most common genes and DNA. The sample table lists about 130,000 distinct CDR3 sequences, around 94% of them with a count of one. In total, the top ten clones hold around 0.2% of the sample. Sequenced material: CD8+ T cells from PBMCs. The source is a human donor with Susac syndrome.

The rearrangement uses TRBV30 and TRBJ1-5; TRBD1 aligns across 8 bases. The ends lost 3 bases at V and 0 bases at J; junction bases unmatched: 1. CDR1 GTSNPN and CDR2 SVGIG come from the germline V gene (reference sequence). The CDR3 covers 14 residues. The CDR3 loop reads CAWRDRDSNQPQHF. CDR3 bases: TGTGCCTGGAGGGACAGGGATAGCAATCAGCCCCAGCATTTT.

This clonotype was detected once. The chain recombines TRBV28 with TRBJ2-5, with a weak D call TRBD2 (6 bases). The CDR3 has 16 residues. V lost 5 bases, J lost 4 bases, and 20 bases lay in between. The germline CDR1 and CDR2 sequences are MDHEN and SYDVKM. The CDR3 DNA reads as TGTGCCAGCAGTCCACTAGCACCAGAGCTGGTAGAGACCCAGTACTTC. It encodes CASSPLAPELVETQYF.

This clonotype was counted a single time. The rearrangement links TRBV15 to TRBJ1-5; no definite D call. V was clipped by 0 bases and J by 6 bases, with 15 bases between them. Germline CDR1 and CDR2: LNHNV and YYDKDF (reference sequence). The CDR3 extends over 16 amino acids. CDR3 coding DNA: TGTGCCACCAGCAGAGAAGAAGGAGCGCCTTTTCAGCCCCAGCATTTT. Encoded protein: CATSREEGAPFQPQHF.

This chain links TRBV4-2 with TRBJ2-1, with unresolved D. The CDR3 extends over 12 amino acids. CDR1 is LGHNA and CDR2 is YNFKEQ in the germline V gene. The V gene lost 1 base and the J gene lost 9 bases, with 7 bases spanning the gap. CDR3 residues: CASSQAGTEQFF. The CDR3 region has the DNA TGTGCCAGCAGCCAAGCGGGCACTGAGCAGTTCTTC.

This chain joins TRBV5-1 and TRBJ1-5; 10 nucleotides agree with TRBD1. The CDR3 spans 17 residues. The junction had 8 bases not matched to a gene; V was cut back by 1 base and J by 4 bases. The germline gives CDR1 SGHRS, CDR2 YFSETQ. Here the CDR3 reads CASSLYVLGQGNQPQHF. The CDR3 nucleotides are TGCGCCAGCAGCTTGTATGTTTTGGGACAGGGGAATCAGCCCCAGCATTTT. Using reference TRBV5-1 and TRBJ1-5 for the parts outside the CDR3, the full variable domain is KAGVTQTPRYLIKTRGQQVTLSCSPISGHRSVSWYQQTPGQGLQFLFEYFSETQRNKGNFPGRFSGRQFSNSRSEMNVSTLELGDSALYLCASSLYVLGQGNQPQHFGDGTRLSIL.

The rearrangement uses TRBV30 and TRBJ2-7; D may match TRBD1 or TRBD2 (7 bases each). This CDR3 has 14 residues. Trimming removed 3 bases at V and 0 bases at J, with 12 bases between. Germline V gives CDR1 GTSNPN, CDR2 SVGIG (reference sequence). CDR3 sequence: CAWSQGGSSYEQYF. CDR3 DNA sequence: TGTGCCTGGAGCCAGGGGGGGAGCTCCTACGAGCAGTACTTC.

CDR3 bases: TGCGCCAGCTCGACGACAGGGATGGAGGGCTACACCTTC. It translates to CASSTTGMEGYTF. V is TRBV4-1 and J is TRBJ1-2; 7 positions agree with TRBD1. V gave up 8 bases and J gave up 8 bases; unmatched junction bases: 11. Looked up from germline, CDR1 is MGHRA and CDR2 is YSYEKL. The CDR3 is 13 residues long.

The CDR3 protein is CASSYGQPDEGYGYTF. In DNA, the CDR3 is TGTGCCAGCAGTTACGGCCAGCCCGACGAGGGCTATGGCTACACCTTC. This chain links TRBV6-5 with TRBJ1-2; no clear D gene. The CDR3 extends over 16 amino acids. Germline CDR1 and CDR2: MNHEY and SVGAGI. Trimming cost V 2 bases and J 4 bases, with 17 bases left between them.